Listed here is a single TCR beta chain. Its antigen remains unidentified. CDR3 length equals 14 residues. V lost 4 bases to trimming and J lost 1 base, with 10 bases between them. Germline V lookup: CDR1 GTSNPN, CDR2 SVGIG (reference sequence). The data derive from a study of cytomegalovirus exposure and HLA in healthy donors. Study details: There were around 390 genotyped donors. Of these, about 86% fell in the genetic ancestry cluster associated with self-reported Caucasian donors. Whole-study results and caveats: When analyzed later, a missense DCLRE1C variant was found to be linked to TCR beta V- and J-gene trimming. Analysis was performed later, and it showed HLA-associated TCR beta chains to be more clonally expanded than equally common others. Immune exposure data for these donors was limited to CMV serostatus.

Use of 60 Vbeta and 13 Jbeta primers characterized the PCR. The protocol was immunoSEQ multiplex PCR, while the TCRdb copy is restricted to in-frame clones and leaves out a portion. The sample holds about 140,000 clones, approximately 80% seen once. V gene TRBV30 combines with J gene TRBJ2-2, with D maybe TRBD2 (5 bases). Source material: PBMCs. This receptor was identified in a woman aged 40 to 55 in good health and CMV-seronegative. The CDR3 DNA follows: TGTGCCTGGAACAGACTAATGAACACCGGGGAGCTGTTTTTT. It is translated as CAWNRLMNTGELFF.